What follows are 27 T cell receptor beta chains derived from one specimen sequenced in a study of regulatory T cells in long-lasting Graves disease. Specified time point: newly diagnosed GD, antithyroid drugs for less than 3 months. Extracted RNA from PBMCs served as the source of the TCR library. Construction of the TCR beta libraries employed iRepertoire HTBI primers in conjunction with Arm-PCR of CDR3 regions. MiXCR, run by TCRdb on the multiplex PCR reads, gives a single entry per CDR3 protein. This table has 350,000 to 500,000 distinct CDR3 sequences, around 13% appearing once. These data were likewise used in another study, on T cells in Graves' hyperthyroidism and ophthalmopathy.

Material: peripheral blood mononuclear cells (PBMCs), obtained at new diagnosis, from a patient treated with antithyroid drugs. The receptors derive from a woman in her 50s with Graves disease.

This clonotype was detected ten times or more. This rearrangement joins TRBV18 to TRBJ1-1; 7 nucleotides align to TRBD1. This CDR3 spans 14 amino acids. V gave up 4 bases and J gave up 1 base; unmatched junction bases: 3. Germline lookup yields CDR1 KGHSH and CDR2 LQKENI. CDR3 DNA sequence: TGTGCCAGCTCACGGGACAGCCAGAACACTGAAGCTTTCTTT. This gives the protein CASSRDSQNTEAFF.

This clonotype has just a few counts. This rearrangement joins TRBV13 to TRBJ2-3; 12 bases are shared with TRBD2. Losses at the gene ends were 4 bases for V and 6 bases for J; bases not matched to a gene: 17. Germline assignment: CDR1 PRHDT and CDR2 FYEKMQ (reference sequence). There are 19 residues in the CDR3. The CDR3 spells CASSSSYPGLAGSADTQYF. Here the CDR3 DNA reads TGTGCCAGCAGCTCGAGCTACCCAGGACTAGCGGGATCGGCGGATACGCAGTATTTT. The full variable domain, its missing parts supplied by reference TRBV13 and TRBJ2-3, is AAGVIQSPRHLIKEKRETATLKCYPIPRHDTVYWYQQGPGQDPQFLISFYEKMQSDKGSIPDRFSAQQFSDYHSELNMSSLELGDSALYFCASSSSYPGLAGSADTQYFGPGTRLTVL.

This clonotype was seen repeatedly, ten times or more. The chain links TRBV10-3 to TRBJ1-2, with D maybe TRBD1 (6 bases). CDR1 is ENHRY and CDR2 is SYGVKD in the germline V gene. The CDR3 covers 12 residues. V was clipped by 7 bases and J by 4 bases, with 10 bases between them. The chain's CDR3 is CAIMTGTYGYTF. CDR3 DNA: TGTGCCATCATGACAGGCACCTATGGCTACACCTTC.

This clonotype was detected many times. The CDR3 reads CASSFLGGGVTDTQYF. The CDR3 DNA follows: TGTGCCAGCAGCTTCCTGGGCGGGGGAGTCACAGATACGCAGTATTTT. V gene TRBV11-2 combines with J gene TRBJ2-3; 7 bases map to TRBD2. This CDR3 is built from 16 residues. The V and J ends lost 3 bases and 2 bases, in that order; junction bases with no gene match: 8. Germline CDR1 and CDR2: SGHAT and FQNNGV. Combining the CDR3 with reference TRBV11-2 and TRBJ2-3 gives the whole variable domain EAGVAQSPRYKIIEKRQSVAFWCNPISGHATLYWYQQILGQGPKLLIQFQNNGVVDDSQLPKDRFSAERLKGVDSTLKIQPAKLEDSAVYLCASSFLGGGVTDTQYFGPGTRLTVL.

This clonotype has a count of ten or more. The chain combines TRBV11-1 with TRBJ2-1; D call uncertain. Germline V gene data show CDR1 as SGHAT and CDR2 as FQDESV (reference sequence). The V and J ends lost 3 bases and 7 bases respectively, with 10 bases between them. The CDR3 has 13 residues. The CDR3 loop reads CASSLVLGNEQFF. CDR3 DNA sequence: TGTGCCAGCAGCTTGGTTTTGGGAAATGAGCAGTTCTTC.

This clonotype was picked up many times. The V and J genes are TRBV12-3 or TRBV12-4 and TRBJ2-7; 10 bases match TRBD1. Trimming cost V 6 bases and J 4 bases; bases outside gene matches: 9. CDR3 length equals 15 residues. This CDR3 reads CASSTGTGAPYEQYF. The CDR3 coding sequence is TGTGCCAGCAGCACCGGGACAGGGGCCCCGTACGAGCAGTACTTC.

This clonotype was seen at least ten times. V usage is TRBV28 and J usage is TRBJ1-6; maybe TRBD1 (6 bases). Trimming pared 4 bases from V and 7 bases from J, leaving 11 bases between. CDR3 length: 14 amino acids. Germline CDR1 MDHEN, CDR2 SYDVKM. CDR3 in DNA: TGTGCCAGCAGTTCGGGGGGCAAAAATTCACCCCTCCACTTT. Encoded protein: CASSSGGKNSPLHF.

To note about this clonotype: One end of the junction varies from germline; a read error may be responsible. This rearrangement joins TRBV6-1 to TRBJ2-3; D may be TRBD1 (7 bases). The CDR3 extends over 15 amino acids. Looked up from germline, CDR1 is MNHNS and CDR2 is SASEGT. CDR3 in DNA: TGTGCCAGCAGCGACAGGGCAACTAGCACAGATACGCAATATTTT. Translation gives CASSDRATSTDTQYF.

Only a few counts were recorded for this clonotype. This chain joins TRBV4-1 and TRBJ2-1; 8 bases match TRBD1. The J call may not be correct, given that the DNA end is closer to TRBJ2-5. CDR1 and CDR2 from the germline V gene are MGHRA and YSYEKL. The CDR3 extends over 14 amino acids. The CDR3 loop is CASSPPTGEETQYF. CDR3 in DNA: TGCGCCAGCAGCCCCCCGACAGGGGAAGAGACCCAGTACTTC.

J is TRBJ2-2 and V is TRBV9; 10 nucleotides line up with TRBD2. The V gene's germline CDR1 is SGDLS and CDR2 YYNGEE. The CDR3 has 16 amino acids. The V segment lost 0 bases and the J segment 5 bases; nucleotides outside the gene matches: 4. The CDR3: CASSVVPSGSTGELFF. As DNA, the CDR3 is TGTGCCAGCAGCGTAGTGCCTAGCGGGAGTACCGGGGAGCTGTTTTTT.

This clonotype has ten or more counts. The chain is built from TRBV12-3 or TRBV12-4 and TRBJ2-5, with 8 bases lining up with TRBD2. The CDR3 spans 16 residues. The V gene end was trimmed by 8 bases and the J gene end by 2 bases; junction bases not matched to a gene: 13. The CDR3 here is CASRLSLAEPQETQYF. The CDR3 bases are TGTGCCAGCCGGCTCTCACTAGCGGAGCCGCAAGAGACCCAGTACTTC.

This clonotype was recorded many times. The chain is built from TRBV9 and TRBJ2-7; D is undetermined. V shed 1 base and J shed 2 bases, with 10 bases lying between them. The CDR3 is 14 residues long. CDR1 SGDLS and CDR2 YYNGEE come from the germline V gene. DNA for the CDR3: TGTGCCAGCAGCGTATCTCCGGACCCCTACGAGCAGTACTTC. Its translation: CASSVSPDPYEQYF. The full variable domain, with the rest looked up from reference TRBV9 and TRBJ2-7, is DSGVTQTPKHLITATGQRVTLRCSPRSGDLSVYWYQQSLDQGLQFLIQYYNGEERAKGNILERFSAQQFPDLHSELNLSSLELGDSALYFCASSVSPDPYEQYFGPGTRLTVT.

This clonotype was seen at least ten times. This chain joins TRBV30 and TRBJ2-1; the D gene is possibly TRBD2 (6 bases). The CDR3 is made up of 14 amino acids. Germline lookup yields CDR1 GTSNPN and CDR2 SVGIG (reference sequence). Trimming removed 3 bases from V and 9 bases from J, with 18 bases in between. The CDR3 coding sequence is TGTGCCTGGAGCGGACTACGGGGTGGCGGTGAGCAGTTCTTC. Translating it yields CAWSGLRGGGEQFF.

The table lists this clonotype with a count of one. A much larger clone sits a single nucleotide away, making a read error possible. V usage is TRBV7-3 and J usage is TRBJ2-1; D remains unclear. Germline loops: CDR1 SGHTA, CDR2 FQGTGA. With 2 bases removed from V and 10 bases from J, the gap between germline ends came to 15 bases. CDR3 length: 14 amino acids. This CDR3 reads CASSLLDRYYEQFF. The CDR3 bases are TGTGCCAGCAGCTTACTCGACCGATACTACGAGCAGTTCTTC.

This clonotype was observed at least ten times. This chain uses TRBV5-1 with TRBJ2-3; 10 bases match TRBD2. The J segment lost 1 base and the V segment lost 4 bases, leaving 3 bases of the junction unmatched. Germline V CDR1 and CDR2: SGHRS, YFSETQ. The CDR3 covers 15 residues. The CDR3 here is CASSTGLAGTDTQYF. The CDR3 DNA is TGCGCCAGCAGCACCGGACTAGCGGGCACAGATACGCAGTATTTT.

Many counts were recorded for this clonotype. The chain links TRBV28 to TRBJ2-1, with 12 positions matching TRBD2. The last part of the DNA fits TRBJ2-5 better; the J call may be wrong. CDR3 size: 15 residues. Germline loops: CDR1 MDHEN, CDR2 SYDVKM. The CDR3 DNA is TGTGCCAGCAGTCCTAGCGGGAGGGCTCAGGAGACCCAGTACTTC. Translation: CASSPSGRAQETQYF.

V usage is TRBV9 and J usage is TRBJ2-5, with 7 bases identical to TRBD1. After removal of 0 bases from V and 5 bases from J, the junction contained 10 bases not matched to a gene. CDR3 length: 16 amino acids. The germline CDR1 and CDR2 sequences are SGDLS and YYNGEE. The CDR3, as DNA: TGTGCCAGCAGCGTAGCCGCCGACAGGGTCCTGGAGACCCAGTACTTC. This sequence encodes CASSVAADRVLETQYF.

This clonotype was counted ten times or more. The chain recombines TRBV2 with TRBJ2-1; the match to TRBD2 covers 14 bases. The CDR3 loop spans 16 amino acids. V lost 7 bases and J lost 7; bases outside the gene matches: 9. Looked up from germline, CDR1 is SNHLY and CDR2 is FYNNEI. The CDR3 reads CASTPGLAGARNEQFF. Written as DNA, the CDR3 is TGTGCCAGCACACCGGGACTAGCGGGAGCGCGAAATGAGCAGTTCTTC.

This clonotype has only a few counts. This chain connects TRBV2 to TRBJ1-2; perhaps TRBD1 as D (5 bases). With 2 bases removed from V and 4 bases from J, the gap between germline ends came to 14 bases. Germline values: CDR1 SNHLY, CDR2 FYNNEI. The CDR3 is 15 residues long. The CDR3 sequence is CASSETLDRPYGYTF. DNA for the CDR3: TGTGCCAGCAGTGAAACGCTCGACAGACCCTATGGCTACACCTTC.

The V and J genes are TRBV28 and TRBJ1-2; D might be TRBD1 (6 bases). V was pared by 2 bases and J by 7 bases, with 17 bases between. The germline V gene has CDR1 MDHEN and CDR2 SYDVKM. The CDR3 extends over 15 amino acids. In DNA, the CDR3 is TGTGCCAGCAGTTTAGCTTCGGGGGCAAAATTTGGCTACACCTTC. Its protein product is CASSLASGAKFGYTF.

A word on this clonotype: This clone may be a read error of a much larger clone one base away. The missing conserved phenylalanine or tryptophan at the end of this CDR3 makes a read error likely. J is TRBJ2-1 and V is TRBV3-1; D possibly corresponds to TRBD1 (5 bases). Trimming left V 0 bases short and J 5 bases short, with 11 bases between. Germline V gene lookup returns CDR1 LGHDT and CDR2 YNNKEL (reference sequence). There are 15 residues in the CDR3. The CDR3 loop is CASSQDRTIHNEQFL. Written as DNA, the CDR3 is TGTGCCAGCAGCCAAGATCGGACAATCCACAATGAGCAGTTCCTC.

The V gene is TRBV5-6, the J gene TRBJ2-7; TRBD2 matches 15 bases. This CDR3 contains 19 residues. Germline V gene sequence: CDR1 SGHDT, CDR2 YYEEEE. The V and J ends lost 0 bases and 0 bases, in that order; junction bases with no gene match: 7. CDR3 region: CASSLGGLAGGSSSYEQYF. The CDR3 nucleotides are TGTGCCAGCAGCTTGGGAGGACTAGCGGGAGGGTCGAGCTCCTACGAGCAGTACTTC.

This clonotype has at least ten counts. The rearrangement joins TRBV28 to TRBJ2-7; TRBD1 is a possible D gene (6 bases). V lost 7 bases and J lost 0, with 16 bases in between. Germline V gives CDR1 MDHEN, CDR2 SYDVKM. CDR3 length: 15 residues. The CDR3 bases are TGTGCCAGCAAACCAGGACAGTGGAGCTCCTACGAGCAGTACTTC. Protein product: CASKPGQWSSYEQYF.

The chain couples TRBV9 to TRBJ2-1; D is possibly TRBD2 (6 bases). With 5 bases removed from V and 3 bases from J, the gap between germline ends came to 18 bases. Germline CDR1 and CDR2: SGDLS and YYNGEE. There are 16 residues in the CDR3. The CDR3 is CASSSLSGEDYNEQFF. In DNA, the CDR3 is TGTGCCAGCAGTTCCCTATCGGGGGAGGACTACAATGAGCAGTTCTTC.

The chain recombines TRBV20-1 with TRBJ2-7; 7 bases map to TRBD2. V gave up 3 bases and J gave up 1 base; unmatched junction bases: 9. This CDR3 contains 15 residues. Germline V gene sequence: CDR1 DFQATT, CDR2 SNEGSKA (reference sequence). The CDR3 sequence: CSARTGGSVSYEQYF. The DNA of the CDR3 is TGCAGTGCTAGGACCGGCGGGAGCGTTTCCTACGAGCAGTACTTC.

The rearrangement links TRBV6-2 or TRBV6-3 to TRBJ2-3; D not certain. V gave up 5 bases and J gave up 5 bases, with 11 bases separating them. The CDR3 runs 13 residues. Germline loops: CDR1 MNHEY, CDR2 SVGEGT. DNA of the CDR3: TGTGCCAGCAGTCCCCTGACCGGAGATACGCAGTATTTT. Protein sequence: CASSPLTGDTQYF.

This clonotype was found many times. The V and J genes are TRBV3-1 and TRBJ2-7; D is ambiguous. The CDR3 is made up of 15 amino acids. V shed 5 bases and J shed 3 bases, with 17 bases lying between them. Germline-derived CDR1 and CDR2 are LGHDT and YNNKEL (reference sequence). The CDR3 region has the DNA TGTGCCAGCAGCACGCCTGGATATGGGGTCTACGAGCAGTACTTC. Protein product: CASSTPGYGVYEQYF.